The 22 T cell receptor beta chains reported below all come from one sample, sequenced in a study of cytomegalovirus exposure and HLA in healthy donors (dated by TCRdb to 2016 to 2017). Library prep was done by the immunoSEQ multiplex PCR assay. For the multiplex PCR, a mixture combining 60 forward primers for TCR Vbeta segments and 13 reverse primers for TCR Jbeta segments was used. TCRdb obtained this table from immuneACCESS and retained in-frame rearrangements with V and J assigned. These tables miss some clones; where compared with another copy, unresolved V genes account for less than half of the shortfall, and the remainder is unexplained. The sample table records about 130,000 clones; approximately 89% of these occur just once. The ten largest clones take up approximately 6.7% of the sample. Sequenced material: PBMCs. The receptors were sampled from a woman aged 25 to 39 in good health and CMV-seropositive.

The chain joins TRBV9 to TRBJ2-1; no firm D call. Germline V lookup: CDR1 SGDLS, CDR2 YYNGEE. This CDR3 region has 13 residues. With 2 bases removed from V and 5 bases from J, the gap between germline ends came to 8 bases. This CDR3 reads CASSVGQDNEQFF. For the CDR3, the DNA is TGTGCCAGCAGCGTCGGCCAGGACAATGAGCAGTTCTTC.

V and J are TRBV2 and TRBJ2-7, with a possible D match to TRBD1 (6 bases). The germline CDR1 and CDR2 sequences are SNHLY and FYNNEI. This CDR3 has 15 residues. V lost 3 bases, J lost 2 bases, and 14 bases lay in between. DNA for the CDR3: TGTGCCAGCAGTGAGAGTGTGGGACAAACCTACGAGCAGTACTTC. Its translation is CASSESVGQTYEQYF.

There are a few counts of this clone. The rearrangement uses TRBV9 and TRBJ2-5, with 16 bases matching TRBD2. The CDR3 extends over 18 amino acids. With 0 bases clipped from V and 4 bases from J, the junction kept 6 bases outside the gene matches. The V gene's germline CDR1 is SGDLS and CDR2 YYNGEE. CDR3 amino acids: CASSVGPGLAGGLETQYF. For the CDR3, the DNA is TGTGCCAGCAGCGTAGGGCCGGGACTAGCGGGGGGGCTAGAGACCCAGTACTTC.

The chain is built from TRBV5-1 and TRBJ1-2; 8 bases agree with TRBD1. CDR1 and CDR2 from the germline V gene are SGHRS and YFSETQ. This CDR3 is 13 amino acids long. V shed 4 bases, J shed 6 bases, and the junction held 5 bases outside the gene matches. The DNA for the CDR3 is TGCGCCAGCAGCCACGGACAGGGTGATGGCTACACCTTC. It codes for CASSHGQGDGYTF. Drawing the rest from reference TRBV5-1 and TRBJ1-2, the complete variable domain is KAGVTQTPRYLIKTRGQQVTLSCSPISGHRSVSWYQQTPGQGLQFLFEYFSETQRNKGNFPGRFSGRQFSNSRSEMNVSTLELGDSALYLCASSHGQGDGYTFGSGTRLTVV.

This sequence joins TRBV27 and TRBJ1-1; no clear D. CDR1 and CDR2 (germline): MNHEY, SMNVEV (reference sequence). Trimming removed 3 bases from V and 8 bases from J, with 13 bases in between. There are 13 residues in the CDR3. CDR3 sequence reads: CASSLAPWSEAFF. The DNA for the CDR3 is TGTGCCAGCAGTTTGGCCCCGTGGTCCGAAGCTTTCTTT.

The J gene is TRBJ2-1, the V gene TRBV2, with TRBD2 identical over 13 bases. This CDR3 has 14 residues. The V and J ends lost 2 bases and 12 bases, in that order; junction bases with no gene match: 4. The germline CDR1 and CDR2 sequences are SNHLY and FYNNEI. CDR3 amino acids: CASSETSGRDGQFF. As DNA, the CDR3 is TGTGCCAGCAGTGAAACTAGCGGGAGGGATGGGCAGTTCTTC.

The V call is TRBV4-2, the J call TRBJ2-2; 9 bases fit TRBD2. The J segment lost 3 bases and the V segment lost 5 bases, leaving 7 bases of the junction unmatched. The CDR3 has 16 amino acids. Germline V gene sequence: CDR1 LGHNA, CDR2 YNFKEQ. The CDR3 sequence is CASSSPGLAYTGELFF. CDR3 coding DNA: TGTGCCAGCAGCTCGCCGGGACTAGCCTACACCGGGGAGCTGTTTTTT.

To note about this clone: Other DNA sequences in this sample translate to the same CDR3. The rearrangement uses TRBV20-1 and TRBJ1-2; 7 bases line up with TRBD1. Germline-derived CDR1 and CDR2 are DFQATT and SNEGSKA (reference sequence). The ends lost 5 bases at V and 13 bases at J; junction bases unmatched: 10. This CDR3 region has 11 residues. CDR3 region: CSARQGMGLTF. In DNA, the CDR3 is TGCAGTGCTCGACAGGGAATGGGACTCACCTTC.

CDR3 in DNA: TGTGCCTGGAGTGCCCACGGGACTAGCGGCACAGATACGCAGTATTTT. Translation gives CAWSAHGTSGTDTQYF. V gene TRBV30 combines with J gene TRBJ2-3, with TRBD2 matching 10 bases. Germline V CDR1 and CDR2: GTSNPN, SVGIG (reference sequence). This CDR3 is built from 16 residues. Losses at the gene ends were 1 base for V and 1 base for J; bases not matched to a gene: 5.

This sequence joins TRBV15 and TRBJ1-1, with unresolved D. Germline V gives CDR1 LNHNV, CDR2 YYDKDF (reference sequence). The CDR3 runs to 14 residues. Trimming left V 6 bases short and J 1 base short, with 12 bases between. The CDR3 DNA follows: TGTGCCACCAGTTTTCTGAGGGAGAACACTGAAGCTTTCTTT. Its translation is CATSFLRENTEAFF.

The gene calls are TRBV6-1 and TRBJ1-1, with TRBD1 as a possible D gene (6 bases). CDR1 is MNHNS and CDR2 is SASEGT in the germline V gene. Trimming took 10 bases from V and 5 from J, leaving 20 bases between them. The CDR3 length is 14 residues. This chain's CDR3 is CATRGGGAGTEAFF. The CDR3 nucleotides are TGTGCCACCAGAGGGGGGGGCGCGGGGACTGAAGCTTTCTTT.

V usage is TRBV30 and J usage is TRBJ1-1; possibly TRBD1 for D (6 bases). Trimming cost V 5 bases and J 1 base, with 14 bases left between them. This CDR3 comprises 14 residues. CDR1 GTSNPN and CDR2 SVGIG come from the germline V gene (reference sequence). The CDR3 DNA follows: TGTGCCTGGGGCGGATTACAGGGGAACACTGAAGCTTTCTTT. It encodes CAWGGLQGNTEAFF.

V is TRBV5-1 and J is TRBJ2-7, with 7 bases matching TRBD2. The J segment lost 5 bases and the V segment lost 0 bases, leaving 2 bases of the junction unmatched. In germline, CDR1 is SGHRS, CDR2 YFSETQ. This CDR3 comprises 13 residues. The CDR3 spells CASSLESGDEQYF. For the CDR3, the DNA is TGCGCCAGCAGCTTGGAAAGCGGGGACGAGCAGTACTTC.

The chain combines TRBV5-6 with TRBJ2-1; 7 nucleotides agree with TRBD1. Germline trimming cut 4 bases from V and 6 bases from J; bases unmatched to any gene: 4. The CDR3 runs 13 residues. The germline CDR1 and CDR2 sequences are SGHDT and YYEEEE. The CDR3 here is CASSEPGGNEQFF. CDR3 nucleotides: TGTGCCAGCAGCGAACCAGGGGGCAATGAGCAGTTCTTC.

CDR3 amino acids: CASSVGRQARETQYF. CDR3 sequence (DNA): TGTGCCAGCAGTGTTGGTAGACAGGCCAGGGAAACCCAGTACTTC. The V call is TRBV2, the J call TRBJ2-5, with TRBD1 as a possible D gene (6 bases). Trimming removed 4 bases at V and 8 bases at J, with 20 bases between. Germline V gene data show CDR1 as SNHLY and CDR2 as FYNNEI. The CDR3 is made up of 15 amino acids.

This clone was found a few times. J is TRBJ2-7 and V is TRBV7-9; 8 bases line up with TRBD1. Germline V gene sequence: CDR1 SEHNR, CDR2 FQNEAQ (reference sequence). CDR3 length: 16 residues. V was pared by 5 bases and J by 0 bases, with 9 bases of the junction left unmatched. CDR3 sequence: CASSLPGGGLSYEQYF. CDR3 bases: TGTGCCAGCAGCCTCCCAGGGGGCGGACTCTCCTACGAGCAGTACTTC. Based on the CDR3 plus reference TRBV7-9 and TRBJ2-7, the full variable domain is DTGVSQNPRHKITKRGQNVTFRCDPISEHNRLYWYRQTLGQGPEFLTYFQNEAQLEKSRLLSDRFSAERPKGSFSTLEIQRTEQGDSAMYLCASSLPGGGLSYEQYFGPGTRLTVT.

This clone was seen a few times. The V gene is TRBV19, the J gene TRBJ2-1, with D unresolved. V gave up 6 bases and J gave up 0 bases, with 9 bases separating them. Germline assignment: CDR1 LNHDA and CDR2 SQIVND (reference sequence). The CDR3 consists of 14 residues. CDR3 sequence: CASSIASSYNEQFF. As DNA, the CDR3 is TGTGCCAGTAGCATCGCCAGCTCCTACAATGAGCAGTTCTTC. The entire variable domain, with the rest obtained from reference TRBV19 and TRBJ2-1, is as follows: DGGITQSPKYLFRKEGQNVTLSCEQNLNHDAMYWYRQDPGQGLRLIYYSQIVNDFQKGDIAEGYSVSREKKESFPLTVTSAQKNPTAFYLCASSIASSYNEQFFGPGTRLTVL.

V gene TRBV18 combines with J gene TRBJ1-2; 10 nucleotides agree with TRBD1. Germline CDR1 and CDR2: KGHSH and LQKENI. The CDR3 consists of 16 residues. The V and J ends lost 3 bases and 3 bases, in that order; junction bases with no gene match: 7. This CDR3 reads CASSPSGQGGDYGYTF. The CDR3 DNA follows: TGTGCCAGCTCACCTTCCGGACAGGGGGGTGACTATGGCTACACCTTC.

The sample holds a few counts of this clone. The V and J genes are TRBV5-1 and TRBJ1-2; 7 bases map to TRBD1. Trimming took 0 bases from V and 3 from J; bases not matched to a gene: 5. The V gene's germline CDR1 is SGHRS and CDR2 YFSETQ. This CDR3 has 15 amino acids. The CDR3 protein is CASSLGPQGDYGYTF. DNA of the CDR3: TGCGCCAGCAGCTTGGGGCCCCAGGGGGACTATGGCTACACCTTC.

The rearrangement joins TRBV15 to TRBJ2-5, with D perhaps matching TRBD1 (8 bases). The CDR3 is made up of 15 amino acids. V dropped 7 bases and J dropped 1 base, with 16 bases sitting between them. Germline V lookup: CDR1 LNHNV, CDR2 YYDKDF (reference sequence). The CDR3 reads CATNLDREGQETQYF. CDR3 DNA sequence: TGTGCCACCAACCTGGACAGGGAGGGCCAAGAGACCCAGTACTTC. The full variable domain, its missing parts supplied by reference TRBV15 and TRBJ2-5, is DAMVIQNPRYQVTQFGKPVTLSCSQTLNHNVMYWYQQKSSQAPKLLFHYYDKDFNNEADTPDNFQSRRPNTSFCFLDIRSPGLGDTAMYLCATNLDREGQETQYFGPGTRLLVL.

The chain joins TRBV7-3 to TRBJ2-5, with D maybe TRBD2 (5 bases). The germline V and J ends were trimmed by 5 bases and 4 bases, with 11 bases remaining between them. The CDR3 has 13 residues. The germline V gene encodes CDR1 SGHTA and CDR2 FQGTGA. The DNA for the CDR3 is TGTGCCAGCAGCCAGACGGCGGGAGAGACCCAGTACTTC. It yields the protein CASSQTAGETQYF.

For the CDR3, the DNA is TGCGCCAGCAGCCAAGTAGGGGGACAGAACTCCTACGAGCAGTACTTC. Its translation is CASSQVGGQNSYEQYF. The V call is TRBV4-1, the J call TRBJ2-7, with 7 bases matching TRBD1. This CDR3 has 16 residues. Germline CDR1 reads MGHRA; CDR2 reads YSYEKL. Germline trimming cut 1 base from V and 0 bases from J; bases unmatched to any gene: 6.